This T cell receptor beta chain derives from a study of Ad26.COV2.S vaccination and SARS-CoV-2 variants. Study context: Enrollment placed the donor in the COV1001 Ad26.COV2.S trial arm. Doses of Ad26.COV2.S were injected into muscle once or twice, 56 days apart.

Profiled with immunoSEQ multiplex PCR; TCRdb holds only in-frame clones, not every one. The data hold about 350,000 clones, with approximately 85% observed a single time. Treatment given: 15 to 20 received Ad26.COV2.S at low or high dose, single or two shots; about 5 received placebo; per-sample allocation not given. Repertoires come from day 63 after the first vaccine or placebo injection. CDR1 and CDR2 (germline): DFQATT, SNEGSKA (reference sequence). This CDR3 contains 12 residues. The ends were cut back, 3 bases at V and 7 bases at J, with 12 bases in the middle. The chain has TRBV20-1 and TRBJ1-2; tentatively, D is TRBD1 (5 bases). This receptor was obtained from a person aged 18 to 59 who received the Ad26.COV2.S COVID-19 vaccine or a placebo. The sample here was peripheral blood, taken in a trial of Ad26.COV2.S vaccine versus placebo. The CDR3 DNA reads as TGCAGTGCTAGTTTGGGGGAAGGTGGCTACACCTTC. Translation gives CSASLGEGGYTF.